This entry is about one T cell receptor (beta chain). This record belongs to a study of blood T cell repertoires in COVID-19. Profiling relied on immunoSEQ multiplex PCR, and the TCRdb table lists in-frame clones only, not all of them. The table has about 250,000 clones, about 83% seen once. This CDR3 is built from 12 residues. Germline V CDR1 and CDR2: MNHEY, SMNVEV (reference sequence). The germline V and J ends were trimmed by 5 bases and 6 bases, with 11 bases remaining between them. This sequence originates from a woman of 80 years or more with COVID-19, enrolled during active disease. The V and J genes are TRBV27 and TRBJ2-7; D is ambiguous. Material for sequencing was peripheral blood. The CDR3 DNA follows: TGTGCCAGCAGTCGGGTTGGGTCCGAGCAGTACTTC. Translating it yields CASSRVGSEQYF.